This paragraph reports one TCR beta chain. Its target is unknown. Libraries were prepared by immunoSEQ multiplex PCR; TCRdb keeps only in-frame clonotypes and omits some of them. Found here are hundreds of thousands of clones, about 87% of them singletons; the top ten hold around 6.6%. The data originate from a study of Ad26.COV2.S vaccination and SARS-CoV-2 variants. Whole-study results and caveats: Greater spike-specific TCR breadth was seen in vaccine recipients than in placebo recipients.

Treatment indicated: over 15 received Ad26.COV2.S at low or high dose, single or two shots; about 5 received placebo; per-sample allocation not given. Vaccine and placebo recipients were sampled on day 63 after the first injection. An adult donor aged 18-55 years was enrolled in Boston. Trimming shortened V by 0 bases and J by 8 bases, and 19 bases separated the two germline ends. Germline V gene data show CDR1 as SGHTA and CDR2 as FQGTGA. The CDR3 loop spans 16 amino acids. This receptor was obtained from a person between 18 and 60 years old who received the Ad26.COV2.S COVID-19 vaccine or a placebo. The chain is built from TRBV7-3 and TRBJ1-2; D perhaps matches TRBD1 (5 bases). Sample: peripheral blood, taken in a trial of Ad26.COV2.S vaccine versus placebo. The CDR3 is CASSLTTAGYNEGYTF. CDR3 bases: TGTGCCAGCAGCTTAACCACTGCAGGGTATAATGAGGGCTACACCTTC.